The 3 T cell receptor beta chains listed next were all sequenced from one sample in a study of early T cells in non-severe SARS-CoV-2 infection. TCRdb recomputed calls from the 5' RACE reads with MiXCR, one row per CDR3 protein. The table lists more than 80,000 distinct CDR3 sequences, approximately 11% of them singletons, with approximately 5% in the top ten. The sequenced material came from whole blood. Receptors originate from an adult who was a healthcare worker with PCR-confirmed SARS-CoV-2 infection or an uninfected control (not recorded which).

Of note for this clonotype: At one boundary the junction diverges from the germline segment, which might be a read error. V usage is TRBV20-1 and J usage is TRBJ1-2; the D gene is possibly TRBD1 (6 bases). This CDR3 region has 15 residues. CDR1 and CDR2 from the germline V gene are DFQATT and SNEGSKA (reference sequence). CDR3 DNA sequence: TGCAGTGCCAGAGGGGGTCCAGGGAGGACCGATGGCTACACCTTC. Its translation: CSARGGPGRTDGYTF.

This sequence joins TRBV30 and TRBJ2-1; 8 nucleotides line up with TRBD2. In germline, CDR1 is GTSNPN, CDR2 SVGIG (reference sequence). Trimming cost V 3 bases and J 5 bases; bases outside gene matches: 3. CDR3 length: 13 residues. CDR3 nucleotide sequence: TGTGCCTGGAGACCGGGGGGGAACAATGAGCAGTTCTTC. It is translated as CAWRPGGNNEQFF.

The gene calls are TRBV6-6 and TRBJ1-6, with D maybe TRBD1 (5 bases). Trimming stripped 7 bases from V and 0 bases from J, with 16 bases between. The CDR3 has 17 amino acids. Germline CDR1 and CDR2: MNHNY and SVGAGI (reference sequence). CDR3 loop: CASTVGASSSYNSPLHF. The CDR3 DNA reads as TGTGCCAGCACAGTCGGGGCGTCGAGCTCCTATAATTCACCCCTCCACTTT.